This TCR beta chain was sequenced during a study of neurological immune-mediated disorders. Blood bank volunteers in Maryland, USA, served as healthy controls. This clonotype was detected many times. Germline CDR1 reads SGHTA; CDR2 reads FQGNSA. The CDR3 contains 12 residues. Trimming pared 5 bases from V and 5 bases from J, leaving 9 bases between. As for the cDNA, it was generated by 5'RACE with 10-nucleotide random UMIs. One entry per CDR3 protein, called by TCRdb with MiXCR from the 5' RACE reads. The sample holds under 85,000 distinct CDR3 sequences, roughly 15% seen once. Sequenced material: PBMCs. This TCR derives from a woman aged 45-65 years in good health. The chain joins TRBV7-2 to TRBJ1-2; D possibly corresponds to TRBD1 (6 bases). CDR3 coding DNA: TGTGCCAGCAGCGCCACAGGGTATGGCTACACCTTC. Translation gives CASSATGYGYTF.